This TCR beta chain was found in a study of cytomegalovirus exposure and HLA in healthy donors. The germline V gene has CDR1 SGHAT and CDR2 FQNNGV. The V end lost 1 base, the J end lost 9 bases, and 10 bases lay between the germline ends. The CDR3 runs 12 residues. A multiplex PCR was run with 60 Vbeta primers and 13 Jbeta primers. Sequenced by immunoSEQ multiplex PCR; TCRdb stores in-frame clones only, minus some. Its table records under 95,000 clones. These donors, healthy bone marrow donors, were studied. Sequenced material: PBMCs. This TCR was sampled from a man aged 18 to 29 in good health and CMV-seropositive. The genes are TRBV11-2 and TRBJ2-7; D possibly corresponds to TRBD1 (5 bases). In DNA, the CDR3 is TGTGCCAGCAGCTTAGGTTTCACAGGGCAGTACTTC. Translation gives CASSLGFTGQYF.